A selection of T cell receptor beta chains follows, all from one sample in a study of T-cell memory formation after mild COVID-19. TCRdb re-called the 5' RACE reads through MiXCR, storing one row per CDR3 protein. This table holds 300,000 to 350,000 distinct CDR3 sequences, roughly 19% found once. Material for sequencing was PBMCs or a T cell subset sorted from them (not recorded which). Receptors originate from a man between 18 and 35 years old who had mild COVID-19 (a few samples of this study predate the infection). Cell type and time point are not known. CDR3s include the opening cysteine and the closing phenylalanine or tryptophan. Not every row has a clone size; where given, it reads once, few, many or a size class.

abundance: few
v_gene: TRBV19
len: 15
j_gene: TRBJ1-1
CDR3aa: CASSIGGTVNTEAFF

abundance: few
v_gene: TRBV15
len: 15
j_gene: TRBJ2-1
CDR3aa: CATSRERGPYNEQFF

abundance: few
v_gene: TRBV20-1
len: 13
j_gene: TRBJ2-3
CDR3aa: CSASGGYTDTQYF

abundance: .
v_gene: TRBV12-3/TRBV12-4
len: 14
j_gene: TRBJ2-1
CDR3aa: CASSFRGGRNEQFF

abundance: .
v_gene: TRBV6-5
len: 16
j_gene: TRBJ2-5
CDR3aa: CASSYSLAGDQETQYF

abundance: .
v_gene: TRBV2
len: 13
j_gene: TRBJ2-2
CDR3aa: CASRTGATGELFF

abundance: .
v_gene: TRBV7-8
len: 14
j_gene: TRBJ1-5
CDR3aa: CASNPGASNQPQHF

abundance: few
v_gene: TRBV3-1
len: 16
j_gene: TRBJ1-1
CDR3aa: CASSQNNFGLPRRAFF

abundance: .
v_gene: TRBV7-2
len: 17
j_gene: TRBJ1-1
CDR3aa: CASSDTGSRGRNTEAFF

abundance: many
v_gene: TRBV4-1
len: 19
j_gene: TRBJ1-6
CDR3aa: CASSHQTRGPRFRNSPLHF

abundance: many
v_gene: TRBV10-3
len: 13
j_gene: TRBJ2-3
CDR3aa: CAISSDPAGTQYF

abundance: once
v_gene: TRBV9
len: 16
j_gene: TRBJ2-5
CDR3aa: CASSVRSGGGQETQYF

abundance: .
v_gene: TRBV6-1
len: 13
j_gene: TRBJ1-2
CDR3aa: CAAPGQSSYGYTF

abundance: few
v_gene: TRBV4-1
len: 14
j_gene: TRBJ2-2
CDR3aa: CASSQDRRPGELFF

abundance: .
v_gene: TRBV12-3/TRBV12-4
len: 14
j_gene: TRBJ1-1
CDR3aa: CASSVTGPITEAFF

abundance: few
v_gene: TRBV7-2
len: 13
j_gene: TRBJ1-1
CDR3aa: CASSFMGSTEAFF

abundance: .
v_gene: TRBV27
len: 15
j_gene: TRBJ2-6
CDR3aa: CASSLRFSGANVLTF

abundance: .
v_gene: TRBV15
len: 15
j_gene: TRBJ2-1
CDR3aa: CATSRDRASYNEQFF

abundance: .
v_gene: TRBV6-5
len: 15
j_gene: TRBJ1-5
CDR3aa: CASRPGTSGNQPQHF

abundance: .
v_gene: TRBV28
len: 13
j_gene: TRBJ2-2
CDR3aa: CASKSGDTGELFF

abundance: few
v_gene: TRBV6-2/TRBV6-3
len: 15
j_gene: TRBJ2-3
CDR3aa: CASSYSLAVTDTQYF

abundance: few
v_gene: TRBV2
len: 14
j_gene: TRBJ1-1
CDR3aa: CASSWKGGGTEAFF

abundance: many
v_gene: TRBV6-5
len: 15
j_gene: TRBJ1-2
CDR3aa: CASSYSRTGVKGYTF

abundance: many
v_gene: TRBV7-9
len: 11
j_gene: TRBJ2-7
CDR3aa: CASSSAYEQYF

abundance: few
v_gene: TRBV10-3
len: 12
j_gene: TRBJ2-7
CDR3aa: CAISDSGDEQYF

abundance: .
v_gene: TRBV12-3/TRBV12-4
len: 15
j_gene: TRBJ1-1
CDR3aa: CASSPGNNRGTEAFF

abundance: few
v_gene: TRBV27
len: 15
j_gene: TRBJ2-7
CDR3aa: CASSVRGGVVFEQYF

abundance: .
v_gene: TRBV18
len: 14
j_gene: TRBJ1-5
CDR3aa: CASSPGNSDQPQHF

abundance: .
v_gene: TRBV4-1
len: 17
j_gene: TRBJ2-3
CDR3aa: CASSPRWLARREDTQYF

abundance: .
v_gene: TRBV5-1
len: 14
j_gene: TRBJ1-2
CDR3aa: CASSPNQGAGGYTF

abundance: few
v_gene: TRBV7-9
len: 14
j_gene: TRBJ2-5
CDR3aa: CASSTGRSQETQYF

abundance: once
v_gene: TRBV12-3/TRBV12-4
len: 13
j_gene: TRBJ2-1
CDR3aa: CASSPQGWNEQFF

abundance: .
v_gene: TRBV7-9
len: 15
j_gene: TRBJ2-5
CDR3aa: CASSFLTGGQETQYF

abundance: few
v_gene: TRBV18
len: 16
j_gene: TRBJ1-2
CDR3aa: CASSPQGQGARHGYTF

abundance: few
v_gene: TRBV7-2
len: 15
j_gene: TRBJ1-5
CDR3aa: CASSPPGRGNQPQHF

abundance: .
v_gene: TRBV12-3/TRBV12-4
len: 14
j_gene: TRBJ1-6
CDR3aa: CASSTTGSNSPLHF

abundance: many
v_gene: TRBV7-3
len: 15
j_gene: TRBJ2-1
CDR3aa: CASSLGGASYNEQFF

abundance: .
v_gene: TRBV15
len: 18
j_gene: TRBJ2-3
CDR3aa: CATSRDVERGGRADTQYF

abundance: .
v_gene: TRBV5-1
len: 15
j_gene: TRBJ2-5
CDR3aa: CASSLGLAREETQYF

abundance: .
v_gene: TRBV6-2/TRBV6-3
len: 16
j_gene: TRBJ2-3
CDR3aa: CASSYLSPGSTDTQYF

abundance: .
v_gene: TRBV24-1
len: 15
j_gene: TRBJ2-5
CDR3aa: CATSSIRGQMETQYF

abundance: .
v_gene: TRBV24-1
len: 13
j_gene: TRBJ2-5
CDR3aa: CATRITDSRTQYF

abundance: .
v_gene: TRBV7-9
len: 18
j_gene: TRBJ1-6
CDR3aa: CASSFPEQGTPYNSPLHF

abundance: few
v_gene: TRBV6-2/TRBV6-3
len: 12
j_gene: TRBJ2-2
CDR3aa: CASSYASGELFF

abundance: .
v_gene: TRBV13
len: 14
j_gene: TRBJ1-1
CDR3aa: CASSIRPSGGEAFF

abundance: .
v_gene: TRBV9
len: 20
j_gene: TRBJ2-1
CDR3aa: CASSAHEVTYTGGAYNEQFF

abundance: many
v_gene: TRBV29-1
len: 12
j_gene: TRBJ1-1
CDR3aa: CSVAPGNTEAFF

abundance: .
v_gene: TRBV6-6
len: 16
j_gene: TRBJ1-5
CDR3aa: CASSYPSRGVNQPQHF

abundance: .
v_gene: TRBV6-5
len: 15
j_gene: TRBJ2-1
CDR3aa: CASRGGGNLYNEQFF

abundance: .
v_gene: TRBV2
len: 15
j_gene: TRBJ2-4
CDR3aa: CASSLDGTGTGRTYF

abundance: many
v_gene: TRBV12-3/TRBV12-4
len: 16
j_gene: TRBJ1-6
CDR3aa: CASSPGGHSYNSPLHF

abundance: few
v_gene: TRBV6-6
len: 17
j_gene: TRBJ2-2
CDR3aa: CASRLERQRGKAGELFF

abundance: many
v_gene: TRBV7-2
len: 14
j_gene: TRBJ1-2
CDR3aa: CASSRGQINYGYTF

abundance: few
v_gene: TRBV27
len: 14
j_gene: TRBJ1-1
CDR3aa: CASSAYSGGTEAFF

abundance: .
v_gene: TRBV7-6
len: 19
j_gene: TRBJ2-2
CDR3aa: CASSLIPSGTSGYTGELFF

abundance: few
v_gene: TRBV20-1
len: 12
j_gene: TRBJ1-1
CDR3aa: CSARGGETEAFF

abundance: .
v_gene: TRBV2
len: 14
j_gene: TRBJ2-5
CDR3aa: CASRRAGNQETQYF